Described below is a single T cell receptor beta chain sequence and its context. Its specificity is not known. Generated by immunoSEQ multiplex PCR, the TCRdb table keeps only in-frame clones and is missing some. The sample comprises tens of thousands of clones, just over 95% of which are singletons, and roughly 1.1% rests with the top ten. The data stem from a study of siplizumab effects on memory and regulatory T cells. Study conclusions and caveats: Naive or memory phenotype was unassignable for roughly 75-96% of proliferating CD4+ or CD8+ clones.

A few donor pairs also had unstimulated CD4+ and CD8+ naive and memory subsets sequenced. The CDR3 loop spans 15 amino acids. CDR1 and CDR2 (germline): MNHEY, SMNVEV (reference sequence). Trimming shortened V by 1 base and J by 2 bases, and 12 bases separated the two germline ends. This TCR came from a human donor in good health. The gene calls are TRBV27 and TRBJ2-7; the D call may be TRBD1 or TRBD2 (5 bases each). Sequenced input: naive CD8+ T cells sorted from blood. The DNA for the CDR3 is TGTGCCAGCAGTTTATTTTGGGGGACCACCTACGAGCAGTACTTC. It codes for CASSLFWGTTYEQYF.